The 9 T cell receptor beta chains below were found in one sample sequenced in a study of OX40 agonist ivuxolimab in advanced cancers. Produced via immunoSEQ multiplex PCR; TCRdb's table is partial and in-frame only. Of nearly 80,000 clones listed, about 94% are singletons. The sample consisted of CD4+ or CD8+ T cells sorted from blood, taken in a trial of the OX40 agonist ivuxolimab. The receptor set was obtained from an adult with an advanced solid tumor such as melanoma, head and neck, liver or kidney cancer.

This clone was seen a single time. The chain combines TRBV28 with TRBJ1-2, with 8 bases identical to TRBD1. The CDR3 runs to 15 residues. After removal of 4 bases from V and 3 bases from J, the junction contained 7 bases not matched to a gene. Germline V lookup: CDR1 MDHEN, CDR2 SYDVKM. The CDR3 bases are TGTGCCAGCAGTTCGCCGACAGGGGTTCACTATGGCTACACCTTC. Protein: CASSSPTGVHYGYTF.

The rearrangement uses TRBV7-6 and TRBJ2-7, with TRBD1 matching 8 bases. The V gene's germline CDR1 is SGHVS and CDR2 FNYEAQ. The junction had 10 bases not matched to a gene; V was cut back by 4 bases and J by 5 bases. The CDR3 consists of 15 residues. The CDR3 protein is CASSSEQGVDHEQYF. The CDR3 nucleotides read TGTGCCAGCAGCTCCGAACAGGGGGTTGACCACGAGCAGTACTTC. Together with reference TRBV7-6 and TRBJ2-7, the CDR3 gives the full variable domain: GAGVSQSPRYKVTKRGQDVALRCDPISGHVSLYWYRQALGQGPEFLTYFNYEAQQDKSGLPNDRFSAERPEGSISTLTIQRTEQRDSAMYRCASSSEQGVDHEQYFGPGTRLTVT.

The chain carries TRBV28 and TRBJ1-1; D call uncertain. Per germline, CDR1 MDHEN and CDR2 SYDVKM. The CDR3 runs 13 residues. Trimming shortened V by 4 bases and J by 3 bases, and 9 bases separated the two germline ends. DNA for the CDR3: TGTGCCAGCAGTTCCCTCCACTACACTGAAGCTTTCTTT. Translated: CASSSLHYTEAFF.

V is TRBV28 and J is TRBJ1-6; D remains ambiguous. The CDR3 sequence is 13 residues long. The germline V gene encodes CDR1 MDHEN and CDR2 SYDVKM. V was shortened by 10 bases and J by 8 bases, with 15 bases between the two germline ends. CDR3 protein: CATQFTEHSPLHF. CDR3 DNA: TGTGCCACCCAGTTTACTGAGCATTCACCCCTCCACTTT.

The rearrangement uses TRBV2 and TRBJ2-7; D gene ambiguous. The CDR3 totals 10 residues. The V gene's germline CDR1 is SNHLY and CDR2 FYNNEI. Trimming removed 7 bases from V and 4 bases from J, with 5 bases in between. CDR3 loop: CASKLYEQYF. The CDR3 DNA sequence: TGTGCCAGCAAACTTTACGAGCAGTACTTC.

This clone came up a few times. The chain combines TRBV11-2 with TRBJ2-7; TRBD1 is a possible D gene (5 bases). The CDR3 totals 13 residues. CDR1 and CDR2 from the germline V gene are SGHAT and FQNNGV. V was cut by 2 bases and J by 2 bases, with 7 bases left in between. The CDR3 loop reads CASSLRQPYEQYF. The CDR3 nucleotides are TGTGCCAGCAGCTTACGACAGCCCTACGAGCAGTACTTC.

V and J are TRBV28 and TRBJ1-5; D is uncertain. V was trimmed by 3 bases and J by 6 bases, leaving 12 bases between them. Germline-derived CDR1 and CDR2 are MDHEN and SYDVKM. CDR3 length: 14 amino acids. CDR3 bases: TGTGCCAGCAGTTTCACGAGGGCTGGTCAGCCCCAGCATTTT. Residues: CASSFTRAGQPQHF.

The chain recombines TRBV6-6 with TRBJ2-6; TRBD1 or TRBD2 may be the D gene (5 bases each). Germline-derived CDR1 and CDR2 are MNHNY and SVGAGI (reference sequence). V was pared by 6 bases and J by 0 bases, with 12 bases between. The CDR3 spans 16 residues. CDR3 amino acids: CASRRDPRSGANVLTF. CDR3 nucleotide sequence: TGTGCCAGCAGGAGGGACCCCCGCTCTGGGGCCAACGTCCTGACTTTC.

The chain uses TRBV5-1 and TRBJ2-7; D is undetermined. V was trimmed by 4 bases and J by 0 bases, leaving 14 bases between them. The germline CDR1 and CDR2 sequences are SGHRS and YFSETQ. The CDR3 runs 15 residues. CDR3 in amino acids: CASSPFPGTSYEQYF. The DNA for the CDR3 is TGCGCCAGCAGCCCCTTCCCCGGAACCTCCTACGAGCAGTACTTC.